The clone carrying this T cell receptor beta chain was observed a single time. The CDR3 covers 15 residues. V lost 1 base, J lost 6 bases, and 16 bases lay in between. Per the germline V gene, CDR1 is MDHEN and CDR2 is SYDVKM. Method: immunoSEQ multiplex PCR; TCRdb's copy keeps in-frame clones and lacks some. The data hold about 2 million clones, with 90% to 95% observed a single time. The data were taken from a study of shared clonotypes between healthy human individuals. The V gene is TRBV28, the J gene TRBJ2-7, with D possibly matching TRBD2 (6 bases). The sample comprised naive CD4+ T cells sorted from blood. Subset: CD45RA+ positively selected. The sequence came from a man aged 18 to 35 in good health. The CDR3 DNA follows: TGTGCCAGCAGTTTATCGGGGGTACAAGCCCCCGAGCAGTACTTC. Residues: CASSLSGVQAPEQYF. The full variable domain, rest sourced from reference TRBV28 and TRBJ2-7, is DVKVTQSSRYLVKRTGEKVFLECVQDMDHENMFWYRQDPGLGLRLIYFSYDVKMKEKGDIPEGYSVSREKKERFSLILESASTNQTSMYLCASSLSGVQAPEQYFGPGTRLTVT.